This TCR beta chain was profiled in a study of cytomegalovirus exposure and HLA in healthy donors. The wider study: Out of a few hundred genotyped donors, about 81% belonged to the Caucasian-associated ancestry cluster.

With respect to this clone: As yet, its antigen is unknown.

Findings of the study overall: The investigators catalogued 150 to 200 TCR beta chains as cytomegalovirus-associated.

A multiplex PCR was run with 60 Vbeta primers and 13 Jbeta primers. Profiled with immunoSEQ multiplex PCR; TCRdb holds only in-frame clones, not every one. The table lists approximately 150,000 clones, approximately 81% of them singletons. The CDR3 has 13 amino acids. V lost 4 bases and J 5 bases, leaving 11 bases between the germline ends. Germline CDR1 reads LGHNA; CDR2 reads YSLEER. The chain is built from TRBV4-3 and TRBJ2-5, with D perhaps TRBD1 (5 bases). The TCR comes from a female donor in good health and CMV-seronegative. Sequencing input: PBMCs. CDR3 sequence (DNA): TGCGCCAGCAGCCGACAGTTACAGGAGACCCAGTACTTC. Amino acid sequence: CASSRQLQETQYF.